This TCR beta chain is drawn from a study of PD-L1 blockade in urothelial cancer. This clone is a singleton in its sample. The CDR3 runs to 12 residues. The V segment lost 6 bases and the J segment 4 bases; nucleotides outside the gene matches: 4. Looked up from germline, CDR1 is SQVTM and CDR2 is ANQGSEA. Sequenced by immunoSEQ multiplex PCR; TCRdb stores in-frame clones only, minus some. Of 70,000 to 100,000 clones detected, 65% to 85% appear once; the ten largest clones hold approximately 2.1%. Sample time point: pretreatment peripheral blood. The TCR sequence derives from a man aged 55 to 69 with urothelial cancer. This sequence joins TRBV29-1 and TRBJ2-5; 8 bases align to TRBD1. Sequencing used PBMCs, obtained around atezolizumab (anti-PD-L1) treatment. The CDR3 spells CSVTGVLETQYF. CDR3 in DNA: TGCAGCGTGACAGGGGTTTTAGAGACCCAGTACTTC.